This T cell receptor (beta chain) was sequenced for a study of control samples from healthy donors and cancer patients. V dropped 4 bases and J dropped 6 bases, with 22 bases sitting between them. This CDR3 spans 17 amino acids. The V gene's germline CDR1 is LNHDA and CDR2 SQIVND (reference sequence). Produced via immunoSEQ multiplex PCR; TCRdb's table is partial and in-frame only. This sample carries around 95,000 clones, 70% to 90% of them seen once, and the ten largest clones take roughly 19%. The clonotype comes from a man between 25 and 39 years old in good health. Material: blood. This chain uses TRBV19 with TRBJ2-1; tentatively, D is TRBD1 or TRBD2 (5 bases each). The CDR3 protein is CASSTHRTREGVNEQFF. DNA for the CDR3: TGTGCCAGTAGTACCCACCGGACTCGAGAAGGGGTCAATGAGCAGTTCTTC.